The sequence of this TCR beta chain was determined in a study of blood T cell repertoires in COVID-19. On the study more broadly: Sites in the United States, Italy and Spain provided acute and convalescent COVID-19 samples.

This study enrolled people aged about 18 to 95 from around 25 US geographic areas. Trimming stripped 4 bases from V and 7 bases from J, with 13 bases between. The CDR3 sequence is 13 residues long. Clones were read by immunoSEQ multiplex PCR, and TCRdb kept only the in-frame ones, dropping some. Altogether 55,000 to 70,000 clones are present, more than 75% being singletons, with the ten largest covering roughly a tenth. The sequence came from a middle-aged woman who had recovered from COVID-19. The sequencing sample was made of PBMCs or T cells enriched from blood (not recorded which). The genes are TRBV12-3 or TRBV12-4 and TRBJ1-2; D uncertain. The CDR3 sequence is CASSSTSGAGYTF. CDR3 DNA: TGTGCCAGCAGTTCCACCTCGGGAGCTGGCTACACCTTC.